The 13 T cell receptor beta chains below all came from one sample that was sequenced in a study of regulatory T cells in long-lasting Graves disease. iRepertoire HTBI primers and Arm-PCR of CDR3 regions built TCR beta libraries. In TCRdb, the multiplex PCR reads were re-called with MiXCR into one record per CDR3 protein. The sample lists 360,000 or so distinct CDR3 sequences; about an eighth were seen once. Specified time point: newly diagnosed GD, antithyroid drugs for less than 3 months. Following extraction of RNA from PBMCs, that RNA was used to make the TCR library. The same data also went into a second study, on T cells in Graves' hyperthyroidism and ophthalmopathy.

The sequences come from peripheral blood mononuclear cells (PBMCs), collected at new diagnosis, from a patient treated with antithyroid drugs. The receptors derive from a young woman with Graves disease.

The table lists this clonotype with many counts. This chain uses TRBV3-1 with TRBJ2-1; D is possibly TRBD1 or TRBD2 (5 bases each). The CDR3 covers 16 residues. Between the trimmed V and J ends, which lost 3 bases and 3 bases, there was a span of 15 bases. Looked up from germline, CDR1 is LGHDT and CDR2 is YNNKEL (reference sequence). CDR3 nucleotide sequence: TGTGCCAGCAGCCAGGGCCCCGGGGCACTCTACAATGAGCAGTTCTTC. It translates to CASSQGPGALYNEQFF.

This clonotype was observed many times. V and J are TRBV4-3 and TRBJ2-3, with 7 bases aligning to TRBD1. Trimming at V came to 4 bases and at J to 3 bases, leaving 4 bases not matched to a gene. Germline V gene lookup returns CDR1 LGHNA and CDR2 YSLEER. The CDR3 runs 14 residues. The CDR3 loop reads CASSLDRATDTQYF. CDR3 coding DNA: TGCGCCAGCAGCCTCGACAGGGCGACAGATACGCAGTATTTT.

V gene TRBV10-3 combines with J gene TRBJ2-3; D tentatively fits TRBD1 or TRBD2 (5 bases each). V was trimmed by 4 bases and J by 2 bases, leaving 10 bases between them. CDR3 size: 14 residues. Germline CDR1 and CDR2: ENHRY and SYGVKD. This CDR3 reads CAISGDQNTDTQYF. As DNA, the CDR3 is TGTGCCATCAGTGGGGACCAGAACACAGATACGCAGTATTTT.

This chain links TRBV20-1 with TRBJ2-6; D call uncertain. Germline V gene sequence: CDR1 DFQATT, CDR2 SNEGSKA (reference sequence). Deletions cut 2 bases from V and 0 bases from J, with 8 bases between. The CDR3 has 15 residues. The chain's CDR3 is CSARTPDSGANVLTF. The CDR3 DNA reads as TGCAGTGCTAGAACACCGGACTCTGGGGCCAACGTCCTGACTTTC.

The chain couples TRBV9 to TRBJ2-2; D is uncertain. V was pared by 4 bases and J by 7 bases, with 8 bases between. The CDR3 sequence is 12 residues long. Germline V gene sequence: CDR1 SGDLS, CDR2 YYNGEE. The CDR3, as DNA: TGTGCCAGCAGCATAGAACACGGGGAGCTGTTTTTT. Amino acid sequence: CASSIEHGELFF.

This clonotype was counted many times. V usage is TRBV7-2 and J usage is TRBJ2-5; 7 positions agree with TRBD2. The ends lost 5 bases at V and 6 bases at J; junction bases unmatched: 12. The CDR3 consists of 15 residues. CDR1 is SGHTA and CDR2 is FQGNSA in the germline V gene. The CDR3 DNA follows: TGTGCCAGCAGCGATACCGGACGGGGAGGGCAGACCCAGTACTTC. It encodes CASSDTGRGGQTQYF.

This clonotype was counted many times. This chain's CDR3 is CASSSRLRPIAGNTIYF. The CDR3 nucleotides are TGTGCCAGCAGCTCTAGGCTACGGCCGATAGCGGGTAACACCATATATTTT. The chain combines TRBV7-9 with TRBJ1-3; no clear D. The germline CDR1 and CDR2 sequences are SEHNR and FQNEAQ (reference sequence). The CDR3 sequence is 17 residues long. The ends were cut back, 4 bases at V and 7 bases at J, with 23 bases in the middle.

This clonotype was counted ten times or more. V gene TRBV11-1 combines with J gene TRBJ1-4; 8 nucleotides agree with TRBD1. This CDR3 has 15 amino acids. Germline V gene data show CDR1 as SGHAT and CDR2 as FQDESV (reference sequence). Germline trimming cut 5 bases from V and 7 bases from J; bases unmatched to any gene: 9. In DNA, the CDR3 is TGTGCCAGCAGCGTTCAGGGGGCGCCGGGTGAAAAACTGTTTTTT. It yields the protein CASSVQGAPGEKLFF.

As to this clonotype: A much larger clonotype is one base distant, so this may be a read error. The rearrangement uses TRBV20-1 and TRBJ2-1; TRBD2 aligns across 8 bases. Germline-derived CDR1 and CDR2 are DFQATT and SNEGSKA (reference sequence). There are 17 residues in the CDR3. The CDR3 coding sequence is TGCAGTGCTAGAGATCCCATAGGACTAGCTTCCTCCAATGAGCAGTTCTTC. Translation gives CSARDPIGLASSNEQFF.

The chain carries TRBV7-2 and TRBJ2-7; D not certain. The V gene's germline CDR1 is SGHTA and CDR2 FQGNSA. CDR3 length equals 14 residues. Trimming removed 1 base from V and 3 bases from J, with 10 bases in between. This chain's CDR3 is CASSLDQGSYEQYF. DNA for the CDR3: TGTGCCAGCAGCTTAGATCAAGGTAGCTACGAGCAGTACTTC.

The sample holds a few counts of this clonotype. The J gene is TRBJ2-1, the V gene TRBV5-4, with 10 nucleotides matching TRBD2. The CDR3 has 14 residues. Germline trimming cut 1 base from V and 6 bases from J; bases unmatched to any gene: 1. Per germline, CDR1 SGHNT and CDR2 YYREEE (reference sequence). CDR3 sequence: CASSLPSGSNEQFF. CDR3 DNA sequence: TGTGCCAGCAGCTTGCCTAGCGGGAGCAATGAGCAGTTCTTC.

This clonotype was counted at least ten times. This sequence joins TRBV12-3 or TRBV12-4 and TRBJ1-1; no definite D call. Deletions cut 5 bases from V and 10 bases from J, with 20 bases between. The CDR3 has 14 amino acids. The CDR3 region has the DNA TGTGCCAGCAGTGGAGAGGTCTTAGCTTCTGGAGCTTTCTTT. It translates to CASSGEVLASGAFF.

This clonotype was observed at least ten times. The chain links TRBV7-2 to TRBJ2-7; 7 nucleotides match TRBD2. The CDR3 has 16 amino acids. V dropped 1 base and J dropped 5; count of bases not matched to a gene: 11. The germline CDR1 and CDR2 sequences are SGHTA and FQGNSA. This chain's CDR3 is CASSLGFGTMRDEQYV. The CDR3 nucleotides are TGTGCCAGCAGCTTAGGTTTCGGGACTATGCGGGACGAGCAGTACGTC.